The entry that follows covers one T cell receptor beta chain sequence. These data come from a study of blood T cell repertoires in COVID-19. At the level of the study: Researchers got acute and convalescent COVID-19 samples from the United States, Italy and Spain. T cells, B-cell-depleted T cells, or PBMCs supplied cDNA or gDNA.

Trimming left V 5 bases short and J 4 bases short, with 9 bases between. Per the germline V gene, CDR1 is SQVTM and CDR2 is ANQGSEA. The CDR3 length is 13 residues. Per the authors' pipeline: Reference gene primer amplification gave nucleated cell count estimates. Clones were sequenced by immunoSEQ multiplex PCR, and TCRdb holds only the in-frame ones, with some missing. The D gene and trimming were derived from the DNA, and the V and J assignments and clone size from that table. This sample yields about 390,000 clones, of which 87% are seen a single time; roughly 2.1% belongs to the top ten. The chain employs TRBV29-1 and TRBJ1-6; maybe TRBD1 (5 bases). This receptor was identified in a woman aged 55-69 years with COVID-19, enrolled during active disease. Input material: peripheral blood. In DNA, the CDR3 is TGCAGCGTTTCGGCAGGGTATAATTCACCCCTCCACTTT. Translation gives CSVSAGYNSPLHF.